This passage covers 11 T cell receptor beta chains from one sample sequenced in a study of technical replicates of blood from a handful of donors. Sequenced by immunoSEQ multiplex PCR; TCRdb stores in-frame clones only, minus some. This sample has some 13,000 clones, with around 96% found just once. What was sequenced was PBMCs. These receptors were obtained from a human donor in good health.

The gene calls are TRBV19 and TRBJ1-2; 8 bases align to TRBD1. V trimming: 3 bases; J trimming: 4 bases; junction bases outside the gene matches: 7. The CDR3 loop spans 15 amino acids. Germline-derived CDR1 and CDR2 are LNHDA and SQIVND (reference sequence). The CDR3 loop is CASSMGTGGGYGYTF. The CDR3 DNA sequence: TGTGCCAGTAGTATGGGGACAGGAGGCGGCTATGGCTACACCTTC. Full variable domain (rest looked up from reference TRBV19 and TRBJ1-2): DGGITQSPKYLFRKEGQNVTLSCEQNLNHDAMYWYRQDPGQGLRLIYYSQIVNDFQKGDIAEGYSVSREKKESFPLTVTSAQKNPTAFYLCASSMGTGGGYGYTFGSGTRLTVV.

This chain uses TRBV30 with TRBJ2-1; D is perhaps TRBD2 (6 bases). The V end was cut by 3 bases, the J end by 8 bases, with 20 bases between. The germline V gene has CDR1 GTSNPN and CDR2 SVGIG (reference sequence). CDR3 length: 15 residues. The chain's CDR3 is CAWRGPGLVAYEQFF. The CDR3 bases are TGTGCCTGGAGGGGTCCGGGACTGGTAGCCTATGAGCAGTTCTTC.

This sequence joins TRBV18 and TRBJ1-2; TRBD1 aligns across 8 bases. The V segment lost 0 bases and the J segment 7 bases; nucleotides outside the gene matches: 13. Germline values: CDR1 KGHSH, CDR2 LQKENI. The CDR3 is 17 residues long. CDR3 region: CASSPPTGESVGFGYTF. CDR3 sequence (DNA): TGTGCCAGCTCACCACCGACAGGGGAATCCGTCGGGTTTGGCTACACCTTC.

The chain recombines TRBV28 with TRBJ2-7; TRBD1 matches at 8 bases. The CDR3 sequence is 14 residues long. Trimming removed 6 bases from V and 2 bases from J; junction bases left unmatched: 6. Germline V gives CDR1 MDHEN, CDR2 SYDVKM. The CDR3: CASSKGQETYEQYF. The CDR3 DNA reads as TGTGCCAGCAGCAAGGGACAGGAGACCTACGAGCAGTACTTC.

The V call is TRBV6-6, the J call TRBJ2-1; 9 nucleotides line up with TRBD2. Germline lookup yields CDR1 MNHNY and CDR2 SVGAGI (reference sequence). The V gene end was trimmed by 4 bases and the J gene end by 2 bases; junction bases not matched to a gene: 6. CDR3 size: 16 residues. In DNA form, the CDR3 reads TGTGCCAGCAGTTCCCGCGCGGGAGGGCCCTACAATGAGCAGTTCTTC. As protein: CASSSRAGGPYNEQFF.

V and J are TRBV20-1 and TRBJ2-5; D call uncertain. V dropped 1 base and J dropped 4 bases, with 4 bases sitting between them. In germline, CDR1 is DFQATT, CDR2 SNEGSKA (reference sequence). This CDR3 is built from 11 residues. CDR3 DNA sequence: TGCAGTGCTAGAGTAGTAGAGACCCAGTACTTC. This codes for CSARVVETQYF.

V is TRBV30 and J is TRBJ2-7, with no clear D. CDR3 length: 13 residues. Looked up from germline, CDR1 is GTSNPN and CDR2 is SVGIG (reference sequence). Between the trimmed V and J ends, which lost 0 bases and 2 bases, there was a span of 8 bases. CDR3 sequence (DNA): TGTGCCTGGAGTGTACAACTAACCTACGAGCAGTACTTC. It specifies CAWSVQLTYEQYF.

This chain links TRBV7-8 with TRBJ1-2; D remains ambiguous. The V end was cut by 3 bases, the J end by 8 bases, with 19 bases between. CDR1 and CDR2 from the germline V gene are SGHVS and FQNEAQ. The CDR3 length is 15 residues. The CDR3 DNA is TGTGCCAGCAGCTTCGGAGGGCCCGACACGGGGGGCTACACCTTC. Its protein product is CASSFGGPDTGGYTF.

DNA of the CDR3: TGTGCCAGCAGCTTACCTCCGTATACGGCTGGGGCCAACGTCCTGACTTTC. Translation gives CASSLPPYTAGANVLTF. This rearrangement joins TRBV5-4 to TRBJ2-6; D gene uncertain. Per the germline V gene, CDR1 is SGHNT and CDR2 is YYREEE (reference sequence). This CDR3 has 17 residues. V lost 2 bases and J 2 bases, leaving 14 bases between the germline ends.

The chain employs TRBV5-1 and TRBJ2-3; D might be TRBD2 (5 bases). Germline values: CDR1 SGHRS, CDR2 YFSETQ. Trimming left V 5 bases short and J 4 bases short, with 11 bases between. This CDR3 has 13 residues. CDR3 residues: CASRMGAADTQYF. The CDR3, as DNA: TGCGCCAGCAGAATGGGAGCTGCAGATACGCAGTATTTT.

The rearrangement joins TRBV19 to TRBJ2-2, with D perhaps matching TRBD2 (6 bases). CDR3 length: 15 amino acids. The ends were cut back, 6 bases at V and 4 bases at J, with 15 bases in the middle. Germline V CDR1 and CDR2: LNHDA, SQIVND (reference sequence). The CDR3 DNA follows: TGTGCCAGTAGCCAGATGGACTATGGCACCGGGGAGCTGTTTTTT. It codes for CASSQMDYGTGELFF. Variable domain in full (rest from reference TRBV19 and TRBJ2-2): DGGITQSPKYLFRKEGQNVTLSCEQNLNHDAMYWYRQDPGQGLRLIYYSQIVNDFQKGDIAEGYSVSREKKESFPLTVTSAQKNPTAFYLCASSQMDYGTGELFFGEGSRLTVL.